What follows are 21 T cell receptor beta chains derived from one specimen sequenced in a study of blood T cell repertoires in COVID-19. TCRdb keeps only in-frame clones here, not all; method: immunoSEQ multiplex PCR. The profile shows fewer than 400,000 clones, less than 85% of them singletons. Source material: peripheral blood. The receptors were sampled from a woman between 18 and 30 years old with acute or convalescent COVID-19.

The CDR3 protein is CSAPRYTEAFF. CDR3 DNA: TGCAGTGCTCCACGGTACACTGAAGCTTTCTTT. J is TRBJ1-1 and V is TRBV20-1; D gene uncertain. V gave up 5 bases and J gave up 3 bases, with 7 bases separating them. Germline CDR1 is DFQATT and CDR2 is SNEGSKA (reference sequence). This CDR3 is 11 amino acids long.

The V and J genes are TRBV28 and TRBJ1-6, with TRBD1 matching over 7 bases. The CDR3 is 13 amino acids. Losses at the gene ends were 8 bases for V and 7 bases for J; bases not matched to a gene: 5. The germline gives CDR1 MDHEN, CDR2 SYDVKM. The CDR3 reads CASGWTGNSPLHF. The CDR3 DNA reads TGTGCCAGCGGGTGGACAGGCAATTCACCCCTCCACTTT.

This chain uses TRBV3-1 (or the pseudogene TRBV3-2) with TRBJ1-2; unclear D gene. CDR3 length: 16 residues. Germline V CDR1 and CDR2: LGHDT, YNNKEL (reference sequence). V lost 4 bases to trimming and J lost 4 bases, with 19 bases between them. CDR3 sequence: CASSRLVLSNVYGYTF. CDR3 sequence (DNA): TGTGCCAGCAGCCGCCTAGTCCTTTCGAACGTCTATGGCTACACCTTC.

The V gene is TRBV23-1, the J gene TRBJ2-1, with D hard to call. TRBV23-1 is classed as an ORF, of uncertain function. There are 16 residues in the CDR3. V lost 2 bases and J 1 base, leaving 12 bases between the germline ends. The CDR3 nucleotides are TGCGCCAGCAGTCAACCAGGCACCCGTTCCTACAATGAGCAGTTCTTC. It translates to CASSQPGTRSYNEQFF.

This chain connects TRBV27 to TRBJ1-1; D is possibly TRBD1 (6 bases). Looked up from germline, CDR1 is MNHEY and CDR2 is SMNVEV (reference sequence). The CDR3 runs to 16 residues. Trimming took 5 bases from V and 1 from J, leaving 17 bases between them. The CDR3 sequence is CASSAEQGGRNTEAFF. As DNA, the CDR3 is TGTGCCAGCAGTGCAGAACAGGGCGGGAGGAACACTGAAGCTTTCTTT.

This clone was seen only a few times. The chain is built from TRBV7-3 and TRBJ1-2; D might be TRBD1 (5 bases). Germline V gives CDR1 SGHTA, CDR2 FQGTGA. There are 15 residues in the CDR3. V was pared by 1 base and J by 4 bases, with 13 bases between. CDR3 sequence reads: CASSLIGGARYGYTF. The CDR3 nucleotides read TGTGCCAGCAGCTTAATCGGAGGGGCCCGCTATGGCTACACCTTC. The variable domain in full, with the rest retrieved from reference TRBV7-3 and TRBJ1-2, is GAGVSQTPSNKVTEKGKYVELRCDPISGHTALYWYRQSLGQGPEFLIYFQGTGAADDSGLPNDRFFAVRPEGSVSTLKIQRTERGDSAVYLCASSLIGGARYGYTFGSGTRLTVV.

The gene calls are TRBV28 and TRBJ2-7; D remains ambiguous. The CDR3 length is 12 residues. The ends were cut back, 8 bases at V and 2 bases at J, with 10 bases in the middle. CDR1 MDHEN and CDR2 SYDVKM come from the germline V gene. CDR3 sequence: CASSRSPYEQYF. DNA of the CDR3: TGTGCCAGCTCCCGGTCCCCCTACGAGCAGTACTTC.

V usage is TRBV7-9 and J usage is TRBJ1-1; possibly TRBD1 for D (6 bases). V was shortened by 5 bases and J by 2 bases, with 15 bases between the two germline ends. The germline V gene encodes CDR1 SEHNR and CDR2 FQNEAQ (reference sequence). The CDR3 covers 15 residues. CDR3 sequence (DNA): TGTGCCAGCAGCCCTTATAGGACAGCAAACACTGAAGCTTTCTTT. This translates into CASSPYRTANTEAFF.

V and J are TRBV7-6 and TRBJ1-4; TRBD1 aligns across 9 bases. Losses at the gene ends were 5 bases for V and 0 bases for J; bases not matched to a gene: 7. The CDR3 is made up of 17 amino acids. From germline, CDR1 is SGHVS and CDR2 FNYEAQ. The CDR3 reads CASSTHRGQATNEKLFF. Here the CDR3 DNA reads TGTGCCAGCAGCACACACAGGGGGCAGGCAACTAATGAAAAACTGTTTTTT.

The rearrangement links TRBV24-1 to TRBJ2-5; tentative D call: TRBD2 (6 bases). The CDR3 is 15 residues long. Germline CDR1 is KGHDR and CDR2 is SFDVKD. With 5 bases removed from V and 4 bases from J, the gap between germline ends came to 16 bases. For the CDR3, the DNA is TGTGCCACCAGTGGCGCCGGAGGGTCGGGAGAGACCCAGTACTTC. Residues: CATSGAGGSGETQYF.

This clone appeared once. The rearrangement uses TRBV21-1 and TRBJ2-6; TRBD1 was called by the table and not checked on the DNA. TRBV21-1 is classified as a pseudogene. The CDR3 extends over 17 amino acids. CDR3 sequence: CASSKKGAGGRANVLTF. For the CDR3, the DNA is TGTGCCAGCAGCAAAAAGGGGGCCGGGGGCCGGGCCAACGTCCTGACTTTC.

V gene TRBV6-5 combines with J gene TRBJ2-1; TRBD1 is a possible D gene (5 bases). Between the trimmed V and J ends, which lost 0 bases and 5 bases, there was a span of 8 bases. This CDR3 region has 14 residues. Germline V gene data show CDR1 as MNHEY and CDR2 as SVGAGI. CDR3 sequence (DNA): TGTGCCAGCAGTTACTCGCCCAGGGACAATGAGCAGTTCTTC. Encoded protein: CASSYSPRDNEQFF.

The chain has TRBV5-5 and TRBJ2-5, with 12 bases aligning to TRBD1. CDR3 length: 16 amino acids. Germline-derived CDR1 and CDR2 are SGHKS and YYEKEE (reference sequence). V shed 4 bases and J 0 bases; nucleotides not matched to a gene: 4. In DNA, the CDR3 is TGTGCCAGCAGCAAGGGGACAGGGGGCTACCAAGAGACCCAGTACTTC. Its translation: CASSKGTGGYQETQYF.

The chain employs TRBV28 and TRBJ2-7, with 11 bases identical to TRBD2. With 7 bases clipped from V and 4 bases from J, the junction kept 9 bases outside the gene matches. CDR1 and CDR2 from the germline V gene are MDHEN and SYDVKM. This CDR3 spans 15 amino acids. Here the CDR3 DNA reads TGTGCCAGCACCCTAGGGGGACTAGCGGTTTACGAGCAGTACTTC. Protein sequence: CASTLGGLAVYEQYF.

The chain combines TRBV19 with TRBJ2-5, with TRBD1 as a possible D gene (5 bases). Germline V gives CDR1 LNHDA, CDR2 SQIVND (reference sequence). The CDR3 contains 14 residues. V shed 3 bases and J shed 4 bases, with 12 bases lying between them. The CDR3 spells CASSIPGQGETQYF. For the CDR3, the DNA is TGTGCCAGTAGTATCCCCGGCCAGGGAGAGACCCAGTACTTC.

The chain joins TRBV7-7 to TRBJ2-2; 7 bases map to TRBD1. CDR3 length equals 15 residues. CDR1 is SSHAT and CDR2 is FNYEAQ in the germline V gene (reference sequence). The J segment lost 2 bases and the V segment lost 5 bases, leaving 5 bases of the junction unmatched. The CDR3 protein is CASSRQGQNTGELFF. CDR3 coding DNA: TGTGCCAGCAGCCGACAGGGCCAAAACACCGGGGAGCTGTTTTTT.

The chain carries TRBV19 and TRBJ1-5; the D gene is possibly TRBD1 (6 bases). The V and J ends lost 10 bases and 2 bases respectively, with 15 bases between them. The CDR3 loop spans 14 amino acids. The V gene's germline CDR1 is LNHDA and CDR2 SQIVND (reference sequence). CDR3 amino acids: CATYSGTRNQPQHF. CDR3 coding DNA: TGTGCCACCTATTCCGGGACACGCAATCAGCCCCAGCATTTT.

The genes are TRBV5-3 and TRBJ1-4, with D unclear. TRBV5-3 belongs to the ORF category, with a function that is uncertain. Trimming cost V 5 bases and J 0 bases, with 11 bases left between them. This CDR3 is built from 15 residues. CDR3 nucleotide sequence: TGTGCCAGAAGTTCGGACTGTGCAACTAATGAAAAACTGTTTTTT. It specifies CARSSDCATNEKLFF.

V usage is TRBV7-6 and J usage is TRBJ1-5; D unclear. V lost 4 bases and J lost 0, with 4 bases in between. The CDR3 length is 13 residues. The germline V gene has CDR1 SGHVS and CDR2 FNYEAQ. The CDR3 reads CASSSFSNQPQHF. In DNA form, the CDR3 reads TGTGCCAGCAGCTCGTTTAGCAATCAGCCCCAGCATTTT.

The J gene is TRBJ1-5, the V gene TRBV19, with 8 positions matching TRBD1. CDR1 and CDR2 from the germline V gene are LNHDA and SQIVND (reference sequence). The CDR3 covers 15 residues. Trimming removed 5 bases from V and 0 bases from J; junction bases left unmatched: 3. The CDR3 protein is CASSVTGDSNQPQHF. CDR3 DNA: TGTGCCAGTAGTGTGACAGGGGATAGCAATCAGCCCCAGCATTTT.

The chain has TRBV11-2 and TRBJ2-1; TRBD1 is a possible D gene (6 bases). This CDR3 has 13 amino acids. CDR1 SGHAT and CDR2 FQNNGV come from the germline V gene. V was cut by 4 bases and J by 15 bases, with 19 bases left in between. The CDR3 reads CASSSSPGTTVFF. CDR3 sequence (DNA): TGTGCCAGCAGCTCCTCCCCCGGGACAACCGTGTTCTTC.